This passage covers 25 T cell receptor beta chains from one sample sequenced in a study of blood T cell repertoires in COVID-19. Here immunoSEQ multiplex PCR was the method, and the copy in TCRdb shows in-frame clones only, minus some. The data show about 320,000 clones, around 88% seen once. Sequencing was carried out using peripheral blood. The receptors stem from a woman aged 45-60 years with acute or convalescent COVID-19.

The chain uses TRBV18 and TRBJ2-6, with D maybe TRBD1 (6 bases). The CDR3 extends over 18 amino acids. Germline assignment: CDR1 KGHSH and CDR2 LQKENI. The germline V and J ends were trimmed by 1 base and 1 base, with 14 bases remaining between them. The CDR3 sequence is CASSPRAGEGSGANVLTF. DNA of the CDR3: TGTGCCAGCTCACCACGGGCAGGGGAAGGATCTGGGGCCAACGTCCTGACTTTC.

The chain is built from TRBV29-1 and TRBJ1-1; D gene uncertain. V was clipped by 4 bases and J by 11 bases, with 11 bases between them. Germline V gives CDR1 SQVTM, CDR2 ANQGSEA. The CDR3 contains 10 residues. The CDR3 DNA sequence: TGCAGCGTTGGTTGGGGAGTGGCTTTCTTT. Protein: CSVGWGVAFF.

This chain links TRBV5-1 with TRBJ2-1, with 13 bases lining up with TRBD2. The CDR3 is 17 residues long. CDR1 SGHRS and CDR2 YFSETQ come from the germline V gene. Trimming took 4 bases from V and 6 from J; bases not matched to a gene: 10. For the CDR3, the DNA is TGCGCCAGCAGCCCCGAAACTAGCGGGAGGGCCCTCAATGAGCAGTTCTTC. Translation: CASSPETSGRALNEQFF. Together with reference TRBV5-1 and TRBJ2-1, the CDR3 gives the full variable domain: KAGVTQTPRYLIKTRGQQVTLSCSPISGHRSVSWYQQTPGQGLQFLFEYFSETQRNKGNFPGRFSGRQFSNSRSEMNVSTLELGDSALYLCASSPETSGRALNEQFFGPGTRLTVL.

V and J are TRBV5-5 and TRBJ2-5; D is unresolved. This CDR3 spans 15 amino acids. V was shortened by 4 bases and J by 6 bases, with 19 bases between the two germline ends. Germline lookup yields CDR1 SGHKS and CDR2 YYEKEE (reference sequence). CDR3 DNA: TGTGCCAGCAGCCCTAAAGCACAGATTCTGCAGACCCAGTACTTC. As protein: CASSPKAQILQTQYF.

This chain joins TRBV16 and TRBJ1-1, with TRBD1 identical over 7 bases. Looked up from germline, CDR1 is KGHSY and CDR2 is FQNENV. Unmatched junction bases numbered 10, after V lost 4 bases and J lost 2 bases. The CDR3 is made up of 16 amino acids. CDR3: CASSRGGTAINTEAFF. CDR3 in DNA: TGTGCCAGCAGCCGGGGCGGGACAGCCATTAACACTGAAGCTTTCTTT.

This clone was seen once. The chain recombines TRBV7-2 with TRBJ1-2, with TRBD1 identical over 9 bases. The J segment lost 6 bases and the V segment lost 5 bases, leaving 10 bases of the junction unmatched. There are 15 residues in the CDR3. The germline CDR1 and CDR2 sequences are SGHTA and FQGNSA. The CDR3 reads CASSKQGAPEDGYTF. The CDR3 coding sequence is TGTGCCAGCAGCAAACAGGGGGCCCCGGAGGATGGCTACACCTTC.

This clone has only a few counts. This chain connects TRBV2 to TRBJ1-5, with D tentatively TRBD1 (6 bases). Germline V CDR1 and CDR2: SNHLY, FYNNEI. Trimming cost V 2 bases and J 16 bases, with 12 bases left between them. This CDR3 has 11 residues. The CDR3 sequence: CASSEMDSQHF. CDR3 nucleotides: TGTGCCAGCAGTGAAATGGACAGCCAACATTTT.

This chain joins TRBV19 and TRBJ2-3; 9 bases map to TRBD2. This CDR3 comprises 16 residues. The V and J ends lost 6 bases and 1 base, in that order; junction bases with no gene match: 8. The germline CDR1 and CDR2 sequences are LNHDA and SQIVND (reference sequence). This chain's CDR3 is CASRPGVAGGTDTQYF. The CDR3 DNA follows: TGTGCCAGTAGGCCGGGGGTAGCGGGGGGCACAGATACGCAGTATTTT. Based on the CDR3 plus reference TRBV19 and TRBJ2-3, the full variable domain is DGGITQSPKYLFRKEGQNVTLSCEQNLNHDAMYWYRQDPGQGLRLIYYSQIVNDFQKGDIAEGYSVSREKKESFPLTVTSAQKNPTAFYLCASRPGVAGGTDTQYFGPGTRLTVL.

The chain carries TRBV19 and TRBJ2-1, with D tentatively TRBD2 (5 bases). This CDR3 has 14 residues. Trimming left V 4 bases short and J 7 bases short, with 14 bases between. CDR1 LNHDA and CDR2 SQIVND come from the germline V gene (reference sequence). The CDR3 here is CASSSYRGPNEQFF. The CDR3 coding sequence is TGTGCCAGTAGTAGCTACAGAGGGCCTAATGAGCAGTTCTTC.

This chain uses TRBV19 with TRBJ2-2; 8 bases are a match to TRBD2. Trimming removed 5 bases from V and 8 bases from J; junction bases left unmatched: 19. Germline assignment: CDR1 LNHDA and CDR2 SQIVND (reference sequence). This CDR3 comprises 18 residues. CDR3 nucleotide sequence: TGTGCCAGTAGTGCAGATCCCGGGACTAGTAGAGGGATGGGGGAGCTGTTTTTT. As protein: CASSADPGTSRGMGELFF.

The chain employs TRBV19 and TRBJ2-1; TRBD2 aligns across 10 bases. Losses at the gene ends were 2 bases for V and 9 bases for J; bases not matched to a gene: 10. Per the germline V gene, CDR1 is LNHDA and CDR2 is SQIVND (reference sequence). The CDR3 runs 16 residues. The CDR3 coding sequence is TGTGCCAGTAGTATATCTAGCGGGAGCGACTCGGGTGAGCAGTTCTTC. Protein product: CASSISSGSDSGEQFF. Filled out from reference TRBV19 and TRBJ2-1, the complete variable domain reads DGGITQSPKYLFRKEGQNVTLSCEQNLNHDAMYWYRQDPGQGLRLIYYSQIVNDFQKGDIAEGYSVSREKKESFPLTVTSAQKNPTAFYLCASSISSGSDSGEQFFGPGTRLTVL.

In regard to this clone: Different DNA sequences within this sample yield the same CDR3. The CDR3 nucleotides are TGTGCCAGCAGCTTGGCCTCAGGGCTGAATGAGCAGTTCTTC. The encoded protein is CASSLASGLNEQFF. The chain recombines TRBV5-4 with TRBJ2-1; tentatively, D is TRBD1 (5 bases). The CDR3 is made up of 14 amino acids. CDR1 and CDR2 (germline): SGHNT, YYREEE (reference sequence). Trimming took 0 bases from V and 7 from J, leaving 11 bases between them. The whole variable domain, filled in from reference TRBV5-4 and TRBJ2-1, reads ETGVTQSPTHLIKTRGQQVTLRCSSQSGHNTVSWYQQALGQGPQFIFQYYREEENGRGNFPPRFSGLQFPNYSSELNVNALELDDSALYLCASSLASGLNEQFFGPGTRLTVL.

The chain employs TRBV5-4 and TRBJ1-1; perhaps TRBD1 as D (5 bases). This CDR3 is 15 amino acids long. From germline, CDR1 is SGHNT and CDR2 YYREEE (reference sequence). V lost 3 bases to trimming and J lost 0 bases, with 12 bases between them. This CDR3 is CASSSPRAVNTEAFF. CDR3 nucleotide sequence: TGTGCCAGCAGCTCCCCCAGGGCAGTGAACACTGAAGCTTTCTTT. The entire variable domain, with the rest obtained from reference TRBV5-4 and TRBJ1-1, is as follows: ETGVTQSPTHLIKTRGQQVTLRCSSQSGHNTVSWYQQALGQGPQFIFQYYREEENGRGNFPPRFSGLQFPNYSSELNVNALELDDSALYLCASSSPRAVNTEAFFGQGTRLTVV.

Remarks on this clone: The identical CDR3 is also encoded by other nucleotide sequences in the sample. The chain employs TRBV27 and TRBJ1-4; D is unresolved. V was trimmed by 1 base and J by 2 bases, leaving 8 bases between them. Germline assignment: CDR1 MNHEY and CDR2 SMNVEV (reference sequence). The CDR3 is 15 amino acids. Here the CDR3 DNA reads TGTGCCAGCAGTTTATACACCGGGACTAATGAAAAACTGTTTTTT. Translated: CASSLYTGTNEKLFF.

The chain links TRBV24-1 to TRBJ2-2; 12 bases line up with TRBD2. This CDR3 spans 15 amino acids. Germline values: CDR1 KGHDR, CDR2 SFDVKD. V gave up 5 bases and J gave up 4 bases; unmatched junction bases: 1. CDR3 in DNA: TGTGCCACCAGTGCTAGCGGGAGGGCCACCGGGGAGCTGTTTTTT. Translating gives CATSASGRATGELFF.

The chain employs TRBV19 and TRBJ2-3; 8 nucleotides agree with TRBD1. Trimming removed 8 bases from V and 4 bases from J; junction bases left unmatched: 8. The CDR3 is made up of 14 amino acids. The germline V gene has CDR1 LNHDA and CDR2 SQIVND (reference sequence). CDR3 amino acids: CASSAGGESDTQYF. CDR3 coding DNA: TGTGCCAGTTCCGCAGGGGGCGAGTCAGATACGCAGTATTTT. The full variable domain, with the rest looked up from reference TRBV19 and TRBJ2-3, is DGGITQSPKYLFRKEGQNVTLSCEQNLNHDAMYWYRQDPGQGLRLIYYSQIVNDFQKGDIAEGYSVSREKKESFPLTVTSAQKNPTAFYLCASSAGGESDTQYFGPGTRLTVL.

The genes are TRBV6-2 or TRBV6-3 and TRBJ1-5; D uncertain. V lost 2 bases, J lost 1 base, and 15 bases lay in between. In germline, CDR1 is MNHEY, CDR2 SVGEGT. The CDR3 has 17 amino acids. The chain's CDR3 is CASSYGIIQLSNQPQHF. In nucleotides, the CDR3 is TGTGCCAGCAGTTACGGTATAATACAGCTAAGCAATCAGCCCCAGCATTTT.

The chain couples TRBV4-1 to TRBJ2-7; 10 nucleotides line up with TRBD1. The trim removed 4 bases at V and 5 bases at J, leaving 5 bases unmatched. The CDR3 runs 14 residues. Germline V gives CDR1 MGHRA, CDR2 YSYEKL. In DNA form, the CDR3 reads TGCGCCAGCAGCCCAAGACAGGGGGCAAACGAGCAGTACGTC. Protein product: CASSPRQGANEQYV.

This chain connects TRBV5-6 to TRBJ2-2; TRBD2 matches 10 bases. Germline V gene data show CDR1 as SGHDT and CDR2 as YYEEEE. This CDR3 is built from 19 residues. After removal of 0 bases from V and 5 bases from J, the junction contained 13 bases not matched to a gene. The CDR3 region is CASSLGLAGAPSRTGELFF. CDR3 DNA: TGTGCCAGCAGCTTGGGGCTAGCGGGGGCGCCTTCCAGGACCGGGGAGCTGTTTTTT.

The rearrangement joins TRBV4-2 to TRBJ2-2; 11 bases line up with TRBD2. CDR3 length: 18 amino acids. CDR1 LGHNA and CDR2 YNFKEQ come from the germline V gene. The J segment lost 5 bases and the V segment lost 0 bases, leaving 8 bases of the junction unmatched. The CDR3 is CASSQDGLAGGWTGELFF. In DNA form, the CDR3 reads TGTGCCAGCAGCCAAGATGGGCTAGCGGGAGGTTGGACCGGGGAGCTGTTTTTT.

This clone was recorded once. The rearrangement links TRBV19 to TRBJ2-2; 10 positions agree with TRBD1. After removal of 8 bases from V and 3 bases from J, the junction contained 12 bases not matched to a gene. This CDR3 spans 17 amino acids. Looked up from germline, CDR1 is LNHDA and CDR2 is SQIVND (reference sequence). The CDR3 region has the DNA TGTGCCAGTCAACCCCTGGGACAGGGGAAGGACACCGGGGAGCTGTTTTTT. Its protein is CASQPLGQGKDTGELFF.

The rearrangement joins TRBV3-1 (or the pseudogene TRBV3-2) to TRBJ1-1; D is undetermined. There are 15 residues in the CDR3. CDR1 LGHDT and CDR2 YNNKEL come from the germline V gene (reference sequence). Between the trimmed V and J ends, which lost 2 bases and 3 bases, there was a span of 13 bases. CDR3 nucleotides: TGTGCCAGCAGCCAACAAGTAGCCGGGGACACTGAAGCTTTCTTT. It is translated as CASSQQVAGDTEAFF.

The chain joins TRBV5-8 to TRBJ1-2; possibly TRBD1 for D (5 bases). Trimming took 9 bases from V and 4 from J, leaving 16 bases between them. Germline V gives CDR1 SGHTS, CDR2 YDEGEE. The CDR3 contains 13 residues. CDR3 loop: CATPGQGFYGYTF. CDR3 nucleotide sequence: TGTGCCACCCCTGGGCAGGGATTCTATGGCTACACCTTC.

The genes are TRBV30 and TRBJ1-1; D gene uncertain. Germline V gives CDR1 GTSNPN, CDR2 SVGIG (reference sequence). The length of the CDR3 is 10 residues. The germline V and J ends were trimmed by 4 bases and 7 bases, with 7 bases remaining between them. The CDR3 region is CAWMGVEAFF. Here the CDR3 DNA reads TGTGCCTGGATGGGAGTTGAAGCTTTCTTT.

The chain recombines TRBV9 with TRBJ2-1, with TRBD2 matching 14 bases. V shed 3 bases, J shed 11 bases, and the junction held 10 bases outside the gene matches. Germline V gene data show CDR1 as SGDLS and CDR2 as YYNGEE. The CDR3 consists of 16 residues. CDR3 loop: CASSAPGTSGSRQQFF. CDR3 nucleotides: TGTGCCAGCAGCGCCCCCGGGACTAGCGGGAGTAGGCAGCAGTTCTTC.